These T cell receptor beta chains were read from a single sample in a study of early stage breast cancer tumors. Assay used: immunoSEQ multiplex PCR; TCRdb lists only in-frame clones, some missing. This sample has more than 20,000 clones, with roughly three quarters found just once. Sequenced sample: blood. These receptors all stem from a person aged 55-75 years with breast cancer. Both conserved end residues are part of each CDR3. The order of the fields is J gene, clone size, V gene, D gene, CDR3 protein, CDR3 DNA. A D gene is named only where the DNA matches it firmly. Expanded clones are given a class, and other clones once, few, many or no size at all.

TRBJ1-2,-,TRBV19,TRBD1,CASSMGGQGDGYTF,TGTGCCAGTAGTATGGGAGGACAGGGAGACGGCTACACCTTC
TRBJ2-2,-,TRBV6-6,TRBD2,CASSYSGGSGELFF,TGTGCCAGCAGTTACTCGGGGGGGTCCGGGGAGCTGTTTTTT
TRBJ2-1,-,TRBV6-6,-,CASSYSQREQFF,TGTGCCAGCAGTTACTCGCAGCGCGAGCAGTTCTTC
TRBJ2-2,-,TRBV18,TRBD1,CASSPPGQSNTGELFF,TGTGCCAGCTCACCACCGGGACAGAGTAACACCGGGGAGCTGTTTTTT
TRBJ1-2,-,TRBV6-5,-,CASKMGDDYHGYTF,TGTGCCAGCAAGATGGGGGACGATTACCATGGCTACACCTTC
TRBJ2-1,-,TRBV7-1,TRBD2,CASSLAIPGLAGGLEFF,TGTGCCAGCAGCTTAGCTATCCCGGGACTAGCGGGGGGTTTGGAGTTCTTC
TRBJ2-1,-,TRBV7-9,-,CASSFQSSYNEQFF,TGTGCCAGCAGCTTTCAGAGCTCCTACAATGAGCAGTTCTTC
TRBJ2-7,-,TRBV7-8,TRBD2,CASSFGPSGIYEQYF,TGTGCCAGCAGCTTCGGGCCTAGCGGGATTTACGAGCAGTACTTC
TRBJ1-2,-,TRBV25-1,-,CASSPDRGGGYTF,TGTGCCAGCAGCCCGGACCGTGGGGGAGGCTACACCTTC
TRBJ1-5,few,TRBV19,TRBD1,CASTPWRQGSQPQHF,TGTGCCAGTACCCCCTGGCGACAGGGGAGTCAGCCCCAGCATTTT
TRBJ1-2,-,TRBV10-2,-,CASTNPGRTYGYTF,TGCGCCAGCACTAATCCGGGGCGGACCTATGGCTACACCTTC
TRBJ1-1,-,TRBV7-3,TRBD1,CASSLQSQGATEAFF,TGTGCCAGCAGCCTACAATCACAGGGGGCCACTGAAGCTTTCTTT
TRBJ1-3,once,TRBV5-1,-,CASNPGSGAGNTIYF,TGCGCCAGCAACCCGGGATCAGGGGCAGGAAACACCATATATTTT
TRBJ1-1,-,TRBV25-1,-,CASSVLSFQGDAEAFF,TGTGCCAGCAGTGTCTTGTCGTTCCAGGGTGATGCTGAAGCTTTCTTT
TRBJ2-3,-,TRBV5-1,-,CASSRTGTSTDTQYF,TGCGCCAGCAGCCGGACTGGAACTAGCACAGATACGCAGTATTTT
TRBJ1-1,-,TRBV2,-,CASSTSQSGYTEAFF,TGTGCCAGCAGTACCTCCCAATCGGGGTACACTGAAGCTTTCTTT
TRBJ2-1,-,TRBV7-9,-,CASSLVGGRYNEQFF,TGTGCCAGCAGCTTAGTGGGGGGCAGGTACAATGAGCAGTTCTTC
TRBJ1-1,-,TRBV5-1,-,CASSLTGTLEAFF,TGCGCCAGCAGCTTGACAGGGACCCTAGAAGCTTTCTTT
TRBJ1-1,-,TRBV19,TRBD1,CASRDRGFEAFF,TGTGCCAGTAGGGACAGGGGTTTTGAAGCTTTCTTT
TRBJ2-5,-,TRBV6-6,-,CASSYRDRDFQETQYF,TGTGCCAGCAGTTACCGCGACAGGGACTTCCAAGAGACCCAGTACTTC
TRBJ2-1,-,TRBV29-1,TRBD2,CSVGLAGGSVYNEQFF,TGCAGCGTTGGACTAGCGGGAGGTTCAGTGTACAATGAGCAGTTCTTC
TRBJ2-1,-,TRBV11-3,TRBD2,CASSRLSPGLAGAGGNEQFF,TGTGCCAGCAGCCGCCTCTCACCGGGACTAGCGGGGGCCGGGGGCAATGAGCAGTTCTTC
TRBJ2-5,-,TRBV27,-,CASSSLDGRLVETQYF,TGTGCCAGCAGTTCCTTGGACGGAAGACTTGTGGAGACCCAGTACTTC
TRBJ2-5,-,TRBV5-4,TRBD2,CASSFGLGRAEETQYF,TGTGCCAGCAGCTTCGGTCTCGGGAGGGCCGAGGAGACCCAGTACTTC
TRBJ1-3,-,TRBV11-2,-,CASSAGPRNTIYF,TGTGCCAGCAGCGCGGGACCGAGAAACACCATATATTTT
TRBJ2-1,-,TRBV7-9,TRBD2,CASSLSGTSGRGDEQFF,TGTGCCAGCAGCTTATCCGGGACTAGCGGGAGGGGGGATGAGCAGTTCTTC
TRBJ2-1,few,TRBV14,-,CASSQDGNLKLYEQFF,TGTGCCAGCAGCCAAGATGGGAACCTCAAGCTTTATGAGCAGTTCTTC
TRBJ2-5,-,TRBV5-5,TRBD1,CASSPQTGGETQYF,TGTGCCAGCAGCCCGCAGACAGGGGGAGAGACCCAGTACTTC
TRBJ2-7,-,TRBV4-1,TRBD2,CASSQDIERGGEQYF,TGCGCCAGCAGCCAAGATATCGAGCGGGGAGGAGAGCAGTACTTC
TRBJ1-2,-,TRBV29-1,-,CSDHAGTSNYGYTF,TGCAGCGACCACGCCGGGACTTCCAACTATGGCTACACCTTC
TRBJ2-7,few,TRBV19,TRBD1,CASSDRGVFEQYF,TGTGCCAGTAGTGACAGGGGAGTCTTCGAGCAGTACTTC
TRBJ2-5,-,TRBV11-2,TRBD2,CASTRTSGSSETQYF,TGTGCCAGCACCCGGACTAGCGGGAGTTCAGAGACCCAGTACTTC
TRBJ1-1,-,TRBV11-2,-,CASTRGAFF,TGTGCCAGCACCCGTGGAGCTTTCTTT
TRBJ2-7,-,TRBV7-7,TRBD1,CASSFGQGAIYEQYF,TGTGCTAGCAGCTTCGGGCAGGGGGCTATATACGAGCAGTACTTC
TRBJ1-3,-,TRBV13,-,CASSLGTGNTIYF,TGTGCCAGCAGCTTGGGGACGGGAAACACCATATATTTT
TRBJ1-2,few,TRBV19,-,CASSIEGNYGYTF,TGTGCCAGTAGTATAGAGGGGAACTATGGCTACACCTTC
TRBJ2-7,-,TRBV21-1,-,CASSKGVRDRASHEQYF,TGTGCCAGCAGCAAAGGGGTAAGGGACAGGGCATCTCACGAGCAGTACTTC
TRBJ1-4,-,TRBV5-1,-,CASSPAAEATNEKLFF,TGCGCCAGCAGCCCCGCGGCGGAAGCAACTAATGAAAAACTGTTTTTT
TRBJ1-2,-,TRBV9,-,CASSGGFAYGYTF,TGTGCCAGCAGCGGAGGGTTTGCCTATGGCTACACCTTC
TRBJ2-3,-,TRBV5-1,TRBD2,CASSLTGTSGAGTDTQYF,TGCGCCAGCAGCTTGACCGGGACTAGCGGAGCGGGCACAGATACGCAGTATTTT
TRBJ1-1,-,TRBV11-2,-,CASSLDHFREPRNTEAFF,TGTGCCAGCAGCTTAGATCACTTCCGGGAGCCCCGGAACACTGAAGCTTTCTTT